Listed below are T cell receptor beta chains from one sample, sequenced in a study of response to subunit inactivated influenza vaccine. TCRdb used MiXCR to reprocess the RT-PCR reads, holding one entry per CDR3 protein. The data hold some 800,000 distinct CDR3 sequences, with approximately 21% observed a single time. Source: PBMCs from blood, taken less than 6 days after vaccination. These TCRs come from a man aged 45-60 years who received an inactivated influenza vaccine. CDR3s leave out the opening cysteine and the closing phenylalanine or tryptophan.

v_call	cdr3_aa
TRBV12-3/TRBV12-4	ASSLDGTGETSGGWDEQF
TRBV12-3/TRBV12-4	ASNIAGLGHNEQF
TRBV29-1	SAPGPNYGYT
TRBV6-2/TRBV6-3	ASIMTSTDTQY
TRBV6-1	ASIQGLNNSPLH
TRBV4-3	ASSPDPLGRPTPNTDTQY
TRBV12-3/TRBV12-4	ASSIRGTGINSPLH
TRBV5-6	ASSLIAGGLRTDTQY
TRBV18	ASSRLTGPQETQY
TRBV20-1	SASPGNEQF
TRBV5-1	ASSLGSGRTDTQY
TRBV20-1	SASGTSRITDTQY
TRBV6-1	ASSDERVGANVLT
TRBV6-1	ASRTGQGGANVLT
TRBV12-3/TRBV12-4	ASSKGGTVYEQY
TRBV7-9	ASIRGSPPYNEQF
TRBV3-1	ASSFGLAGELF
TRBV5-6	ASSLRTVGDNEQF
TRBV20-1	SARSSAKETQY
TRBV7-2	ASSPTRAQETQY
TRBV9	ASSEGSGRASGELF
TRBV5-1	ASSPGPPNLDNEQF
TRBV20-1	CARDSLADPAYEQY
TRBV12-3/TRBV12-4	ASSPARTSGSYEQY
TRBV10-2	ASRFGGYEQY
TRBV6-2/TRBV6-3	ASSYSSGGSLGTDTQY
TRBV4-3	ASSQDTRPDSPLH
TRBV7-2	ASSLEGSIEKLF
TRBV6-2/TRBV6-3	ASRTKREYNEQF
TRBV6-1	ATAIPRSPNTGELF
TRBV6-1	ASTGDIYEQY
TRBV7-2	ASSLDRAWETQY
TRBV7-2	ASSNRVSEQY
TRBV19	ASSMTGQSYEQY
TRBV30	AITTSNAMNTEAF
TRBV11-2	ASSLAGRAGELF
TRBV6-1	ASSPPPGTRPSYNEQF
TRBV29-1	SVESVSSTGYT
TRBV20-1	SASLTASGHREQF
TRBV11-2	ASSIRDRAYNEQF
TRBV5-6	ASTPAGGPYEQY
TRBV7-3	ASSSGTSGSSDEQF
TRBV29-1	SVGNLDGEQY
TRBV7-9	ASSSRTSGGHNEQF
TRBV4-1	ASRHFAPGLAGGTNTGELF
TRBV7-9	ASSAVESYGYT
TRBV7-2	ASSLAAGSRGEQY
TRBV12-3/TRBV12-4	ASSPLSDTRSGNTIY
TRBV6-5	ASSYWGTDSNQPQH
TRBV20-1	SAMSLSYNEQF
TRBV5-1	ASSQVPGQGARTEAF